This T cell receptor (beta chain) originates from a study of CD8 T cells in ankylosing spondylitis. By quantitative 5'-RACE with molecular barcodes, the TCR beta libraries were made. TCRdb fed the 5' RACE reads into MiXCR, producing one record per CDR3 protein. The data contain 50,000 to 75,000 distinct CDR3 sequences, roughly 6.2% of them seen just once; the ten biggest clones take up roughly 5%. In its sample, this clonotype was seen a few times. The antigen remains undetermined. J was trimmed by 5 bases and V by 9 bases; bases with no gene match: 5. Germline values: CDR1 LNHDA, CDR2 SQIVND (reference sequence). The CDR3 has 14 residues. Whole-study results and caveats: Disease-associated clones were reportedly significantly overrepresented in matched ankylosing spondylitis synovial fluid. Those disease-linked clones were CD8+; they were also relatively rare in peripheral blood. In ankylosing spondylitis blood, a motif of about 8 highly homologous TCR beta variants appeared characteristic.

The receptor's source is a male donor with ankylosing spondylitis. The chain has TRBV19 and TRBJ2-5; 14 positions match TRBD2. What was sequenced was synovial fluid, either unsorted or a sorted T cell fraction (not recorded which). CDR3 bases: TGTGCCAGCGGGACTAGCGGGAGCGTGGAGACCCAGTACTTC. This encodes CASGTSGSVETQYF.